These T cell receptor beta chains were read from a single sample in a study of blood T cell repertoires in COVID-19. TCRdb's copy holds only in-frame clones and misses some; the assay was immunoSEQ multiplex PCR. This table has 190,000 or so clones, about four fifths appearing once. Sample: peripheral blood. The source of these receptors is a man aged 45-65 years with active or convalescent COVID-19. Both conserved end residues are part of each CDR3. The order of the fields is clone size, D gene, V gene, J gene, CDR3 protein, CDR3 DNA. A D gene is named only where the DNA matches it firmly. The size entry is marked missing in some rows and otherwise reads once, few, many or a size class.

abundance: once; d_gene: NA; v_gene: TRBV9; j_gene: TRBJ1-4; CDR3aa: CASSANSGFSSGKLFF; CDR3nt: TGTGCCAGCAGCGCAAACAGCGGCTTTTCCTCAGGAAAACTGTTTTTT
abundance: NA; d_gene: TRBD2; v_gene: TRBV18; j_gene: TRBJ2-1; CDR3aa: CASSPAGTSGSQGEYNEQFF; CDR3nt: TGTGCCAGCTCACCAGCCGGGACTAGCGGGAGCCAGGGGGAGTACAATGAGCAGTTCTTC
abundance: few; d_gene: NA; v_gene: TRBV11-2; j_gene: TRBJ1-2; CDR3aa: CASSLRALDYGYTF; CDR3nt: TGTGCCAGCAGCCTCAGGGCTTTGGACTATGGCTACACCTTC
abundance: few; d_gene: TRBD1; v_gene: TRBV7-2; j_gene: TRBJ1-2; CDR3aa: CASSSRQGKDYGYTF; CDR3nt: TGTGCCAGCAGCTCCCGACAGGGGAAGGACTATGGCTACACCTTC
abundance: once; d_gene: TRBD2; v_gene: TRBV5-5; j_gene: TRBJ2-2; CDR3aa: CASSLRRRGGEDTGELFF; CDR3nt: TGTGCCAGCAGCTTGCGGCGGCGCGGGGGGGAGGACACCGGGGAGCTGTTTTTT
abundance: NA; d_gene: TRBD1; v_gene: TRBV28; j_gene: TRBJ2-2; CDR3aa: CASSMIQGALRPGELFF; CDR3nt: TGTGCCAGCAGTATGATACAGGGGGCTTTGAGGCCGGGGGAGCTGTTTTTT
abundance: NA; d_gene: NA; v_gene: TRBV4-3; j_gene: TRBJ2-2; CDR3aa: CASSQDAGAGGELFF; CDR3nt: TGCGCCAGCAGCCAAGATGCAGGGGCGGGCGGGGAGCTGTTTTTT
abundance: NA; d_gene: NA; v_gene: TRBV6-2/TRBV6-3; j_gene: TRBJ1-2; CDR3aa: CASSYRGLYGYTF; CDR3nt: TGTGCCAGCAGTTACCGGGGACTCTATGGCTACACCTTC
abundance: NA; d_gene: TRBD1; v_gene: TRBV18; j_gene: TRBJ1-5; CDR3aa: CASSPGTGDQPQHF; CDR3nt: TGTGCCAGCTCACCTGGGACAGGGGATCAGCCCCAGCATTTT
abundance: NA; d_gene: NA; v_gene: TRBV10-3; j_gene: TRBJ1-3; CDR3aa: CAISDPRAHGNTIYF; CDR3nt: TGTGCCATCAGTGACCCGAGGGCCCATGGAAACACCATATATTTT
abundance: once; d_gene: NA; v_gene: TRBV12-3/TRBV12-4; j_gene: TRBJ2-7; CDR3aa: CASSLKRYEQYF; CDR3nt: TGTGCCAGCAGCCTGAAGCGCTACGAGCAGTACTTC
abundance: NA; d_gene: NA; v_gene: TRBV6-1; j_gene: TRBJ2-7; CDR3aa: CASSEGPPRGYEQYF; CDR3nt: TGTGCCAGCAGTGAAGGGCCCCCAAGAGGCTACGAGCAGTACTTC
abundance: NA; d_gene: TRBD1; v_gene: TRBV28; j_gene: TRBJ1-2; CDR3aa: CASSDPLEGTGNYGYTF; CDR3nt: TGTGCCAGCAGTGACCCCTTGGAGGGGACAGGGAACTATGGCTACACCTTC
abundance: NA; d_gene: TRBD1; v_gene: TRBV18; j_gene: TRBJ2-5; CDR3aa: CASSPLGQGGRETQYF; CDR3nt: TGTGCCAGCTCACCCCTCGGACAGGGGGGACGTGAGACCCAGTACTTC
abundance: NA; d_gene: TRBD1; v_gene: TRBV5-4; j_gene: TRBJ2-7; CDR3aa: CASSTGQGISLEQYF; CDR3nt: TGTGCCAGCAGCACGGGACAGGGCATCTCCCTCGAGCAGTACTTC
abundance: NA; d_gene: NA; v_gene: TRBV6-5; j_gene: TRBJ1-4; CDR3aa: CASRPTGFNEKLFF; CDR3nt: TGTGCCAGCAGACCGACAGGTTTTAATGAAAAACTGTTTTTT
abundance: NA; d_gene: TRBD1; v_gene: TRBV7-9; j_gene: TRBJ1-1; CDR3aa: CASSLATGGKGGTEAFF; CDR3nt: TGTGCCAGCAGCTTAGCAACAGGGGGCAAGGGTGGCACTGAAGCTTTCTTT
abundance: NA; d_gene: TRBD1; v_gene: TRBV5-1; j_gene: TRBJ1-1; CDR3aa: CASSPQGVSTEAFF; CDR3nt: TGCGCCAGCAGCCCTCAGGGGGTGTCCACTGAAGCTTTCTTT
abundance: NA; d_gene: NA; v_gene: TRBV9; j_gene: TRBJ2-3; CDR3aa: CASSVDGGAVDTQYF; CDR3nt: TGTGCCAGCAGCGTAGATGGGGGCGCGGTAGATACGCAGTATTTT
abundance: NA; d_gene: NA; v_gene: TRBV28; j_gene: TRBJ2-6; CDR3aa: CATVRTGPGANVLTF; CDR3nt: TGTGCCACCGTTCGTACAGGGCCTGGGGCCAACGTCCTGACTTTC
abundance: NA; d_gene: NA; v_gene: TRBV2; j_gene: TRBJ1-6; CDR3aa: CASTVYGSSYNSPLHF; CDR3nt: TGTGCCAGCACGGTCTATGGGAGCTCCTATAATTCACCCCTCCACTTT
abundance: NA; d_gene: NA; v_gene: TRBV29-1; j_gene: TRBJ1-2; CDR3aa: CSTAEQGYGYTF; CDR3nt: TGCAGCACCGCGGAGCAGGGCTATGGCTACACCTTC
abundance: NA; d_gene: TRBD2; v_gene: TRBV12-5; j_gene: TRBJ2-3; CDR3aa: CASGLERDTDTQYF; CDR3nt: TGTGCTAGTGGTTTGGAGCGGGACACAGATACGCAGTATTTT
abundance: NA; d_gene: NA; v_gene: TRBV3-1/TRBV3-2; j_gene: TRBJ1-5; CDR3aa: CASSQWETDQPQHF; CDR3nt: TGTGCCAGCAGCCAATGGGAGACGGATCAGCCCCAGCATTTT
abundance: NA; d_gene: NA; v_gene: TRBV15; j_gene: TRBJ2-1; CDR3aa: CATSRDLPGDSSYNEQFF; CDR3nt: TGTGCCACCAGCAGAGATCTACCAGGCGATAGCTCCTACAATGAGCAGTTCTTC
abundance: NA; d_gene: TRBD1; v_gene: TRBV9; j_gene: TRBJ2-2; CDR3aa: CASSVAKGDRVLTGELFF; CDR3nt: TGTGCCAGCAGCGTAGCTAAGGGGGACAGGGTCCTCACCGGGGAGCTGTTTTTT
abundance: NA; d_gene: TRBD2; v_gene: TRBV10-3; j_gene: TRBJ2-5; CDR3aa: CAISQLAGPFQETQYF; CDR3nt: TGTGCCATCAGCCAGCTAGCGGGACCCTTCCAAGAGACCCAGTACTTC
abundance: NA; d_gene: NA; v_gene: TRBV11-3; j_gene: TRBJ1-2; CDR3aa: CASSLGGGYGYTF; CDR3nt: TGTGCCAGCAGCTTAGGAGGGGGCTATGGCTACACCTTC
abundance: NA; d_gene: NA; v_gene: TRBV9; j_gene: TRBJ2-3; CDR3aa: CASSVEGRGGPNTQYF; CDR3nt: TGTGCCAGCAGCGTAGAGGGGAGGGGGGGCCCAAATACGCAGTATTTT
abundance: NA; d_gene: TRBD2; v_gene: TRBV29-1; j_gene: TRBJ2-1; CDR3aa: CSVTSGMMNEQFF; CDR3nt: TGCAGCGTGACTAGCGGAATGATGAATGAGCAGTTCTTC
abundance: once; d_gene: TRBD2; v_gene: TRBV18; j_gene: TRBJ2-2; CDR3aa: CASSPSASGRTGELFF; CDR3nt: TGTGCCAGCTCACCATCGGCTAGCGGACGCACCGGGGAGCTGTTTTTT
abundance: NA; d_gene: NA; v_gene: TRBV7-2; j_gene: TRBJ1-3; CDR3aa: CASSSPGVLGGNTIYF; CDR3nt: TGTGCCAGCAGCTCCCCAGGGGTTCTCGGTGGAAACACCATATATTTT
abundance: NA; d_gene: NA; v_gene: TRBV30; j_gene: TRBJ1-4; CDR3aa: CAWSVVGGNEKLFF; CDR3nt: TGTGCCTGGAGTGTAGTGGGGGGGAATGAAAAACTGTTTTTT
abundance: NA; d_gene: NA; v_gene: TRBV5-1; j_gene: TRBJ2-2; CDR3aa: CASRVQAAQAGELFF; CDR3nt: TGCGCCAGCCGTGTACAGGCGGCGCAGGCCGGGGAGCTGTTTTTT
abundance: once; d_gene: NA; v_gene: TRBV6-1; j_gene: TRBJ1-1; CDR3aa: CASSEVMNTEAFF; CDR3nt: TGTGCCAGCAGTGAAGTCATGAACACTGAAGCTTTCTTT
abundance: NA; d_gene: TRBD1; v_gene: TRBV7-9; j_gene: TRBJ2-5; CDR3aa: CASSLTGGQETQYF; CDR3nt: TGTGCCAGCAGCCTTACAGGGGGTCAAGAGACCCAGTACTTC
abundance: NA; d_gene: NA; v_gene: TRBV20-1; j_gene: TRBJ2-7; CDR3aa: CSARTTYEQYF; CDR3nt: TGCAGTGCTCGGACTACCTACGAGCAGTACTTC
abundance: NA; d_gene: TRBD1; v_gene: TRBV5-1; j_gene: TRBJ1-1; CDR3aa: CASSPGQKNTEAFF; CDR3nt: TGCGCCAGCAGCCCGGGACAGAAGAACACTGAAGCTTTCTTT
abundance: NA; d_gene: NA; v_gene: TRBV4-3; j_gene: TRBJ1-2; CDR3aa: CASSQVLGPNYGYTF; CDR3nt: TGCGCCAGCAGCCAAGTACTGGGCCCTAACTATGGCTACACCTTC
abundance: NA; d_gene: TRBD1; v_gene: TRBV7-8; j_gene: TRBJ1-2; CDR3aa: CASSLGQMVGGYTF; CDR3nt: TGTGCCAGCAGCCTGGGACAGATGGTCGGTGGCTACACCTTC
abundance: NA; d_gene: NA; v_gene: TRBV7-9; j_gene: TRBJ2-5; CDR3aa: CASSFTSPSEETQYF; CDR3nt: TGTGCCAGCAGCTTCACGTCCCCTAGCGAGGAGACCCAGTACTTC
abundance: NA; d_gene: TRBD1; v_gene: TRBV5-4; j_gene: TRBJ1-2; CDR3aa: CASSLKRGPYGYTF; CDR3nt: TGTGCCAGCAGCTTGAAAAGGGGGCCATATGGCTACACCTTC
abundance: NA; d_gene: TRBD1; v_gene: TRBV10-3; j_gene: TRBJ1-6; CDR3aa: CAISGPGGNSPLHF; CDR3nt: TGTGCCATCAGTGGGCCAGGGGGTAATTCACCCCTCCACTTT
abundance: NA; d_gene: TRBD1; v_gene: TRBV4-1; j_gene: TRBJ1-1; CDR3aa: CASSPDEQGAVTEAFF; CDR3nt: TGCGCCAGCAGCCCAGACGAACAGGGGGCGGTCACTGAAGCTTTCTTT
abundance: NA; d_gene: TRBD1; v_gene: TRBV11-2; j_gene: TRBJ2-7; CDR3aa: CASSSTGYEQYF; CDR3nt: TGTGCCAGCAGCTCGACAGGGTACGAGCAGTACTTC
abundance: NA; d_gene: TRBD2; v_gene: TRBV2; j_gene: TRBJ2-2; CDR3aa: CASSVLAGGDGELFF; CDR3nt: TGTGCCAGCAGTGTACTAGCGGGAGGGGACGGGGAGCTGTTTTTT
abundance: NA; d_gene: NA; v_gene: TRBV16; j_gene: TRBJ2-2; CDR3aa: CASSQWGPNTGELFF; CDR3nt: TGTGCCAGCAGCCAATGGGGGCCCAACACCGGGGAGCTGTTTTTT
abundance: NA; d_gene: TRBD2; v_gene: TRBV28; j_gene: TRBJ2-5; CDR3aa: CASSPRLAGGTKLQETQYF; CDR3nt: TGTGCCAGCAGTCCTCGACTAGCGGGAGGTACAAAACTCCAAGAGACCCAGTACTTC
abundance: few; d_gene: TRBD1; v_gene: TRBV2; j_gene: TRBJ1-4; CDR3aa: CASRPYRGINEKLFF; CDR3nt: TGTGCCAGCAGACCATACAGGGGCATTAATGAAAAACTGTTTTTT
abundance: NA; d_gene: TRBD1; v_gene: TRBV27; j_gene: TRBJ1-4; CDR3aa: CASSLSSPDRAGEKLFF; CDR3nt: TGTGCCAGCAGTTTATCCTCCCCCGACAGGGCCGGTGAAAAACTGTTTTTT
abundance: NA; d_gene: TRBD1; v_gene: TRBV27; j_gene: TRBJ1-6; CDR3aa: CASSFASQGAWNSPLHF; CDR3nt: TGTGCCAGCAGCTTCGCTTCACAGGGGGCGTGGAATTCACCCCTCCACTTT
abundance: once; d_gene: TRBD1; v_gene: TRBV6-5; j_gene: TRBJ1-1; CDR3aa: CASSSTGGAMFPEAFF; CDR3nt: TGTGCCAGCAGTTCTACAGGGGGCGCGATGTTTCCTGAAGCTTTCTTT
abundance: many; d_gene: TRBD1; v_gene: TRBV5-1; j_gene: TRBJ1-1; CDR3aa: CASSLDRGGTEAFF; CDR3nt: TGCGCCAGCAGCTTGGACAGGGGTGGTACTGAAGCTTTCTTT
abundance: NA; d_gene: NA; v_gene: TRBV6-5; j_gene: TRBJ1-5; CDR3aa: CASREQAATHQPQHF; CDR3nt: TGTGCCAGCAGGGAGCAAGCGGCAACCCATCAGCCCCAGCATTTT